This is a list of T cell receptor beta chains from one sample in a study of T cell responses to AZD1222 COVID-19 vaccine. Only in-frame clones appear in the TCRdb table, and some are missing; sequencing was by immunoSEQ multiplex PCR. Of roughly 140,000 clones in the sample, approximately 91% are singletons; the top ten hold 5.5% to 7%. Sequencing used peripheral blood, obtained after recovery from COVID-19. These receptors were obtained from an adult who had recovered from COVID-19. Both conserved end residues are part of each CDR3. The D gene is left open where the match is weak. Rows give clone size only sometimes, using once, few, many, or a class for an expanded clone.

d_call: TRBD1; v_call: TRBV7-3; clone_size: NA; cdr3_length: 15; j_call: TRBJ2-1; cdr3_aa: CASSPQDRGGNEQFF; cdr3_nt: TGTGCCAGCAGCCCTCAGGACAGGGGAGGTAATGAGCAGTTCTTC
d_call: NA; v_call: TRBV7-3; clone_size: once; cdr3_length: 19; j_call: TRBJ1-6; cdr3_aa: CASSPWPRDAKFGYSPLHF; cdr3_nt: TGTGCCAGCAGCCCCTGGCCCCGGGACGCGAAATTCGGGTATTCACCCCTCCACTTT
d_call: NA; v_call: TRBV20-1; clone_size: NA; cdr3_length: 13; j_call: TRBJ2-5; cdr3_aa: CSASRTGLTTQYF; cdr3_nt: TGCAGTGCTAGTAGGACCGGCCTCACCACCCAGTACTTC
d_call: TRBD2; v_call: TRBV19; clone_size: few; cdr3_length: 16; j_call: TRBJ2-1; cdr3_aa: CASSRTSGSYYNEQFF; cdr3_nt: TGTGCCAGTAGTCGGACTAGCGGGTCATACTACAATGAGCAGTTCTTC
d_call: TRBD1; v_call: TRBV7-2; clone_size: NA; cdr3_length: 14; j_call: TRBJ1-1; cdr3_aa: CASSFTGGNTEAFF; cdr3_nt: TGTGCCAGCAGCTTCACAGGGGGGAACACTGAAGCTTTCTTT
d_call: TRBD1; v_call: TRBV29-1; clone_size: NA; cdr3_length: 12; j_call: TRBJ2-5; cdr3_aa: CSVDDRGETQYF; cdr3_nt: TGCAGCGTGGATGACAGGGGGGAGACCCAGTACTTC
d_call: NA; v_call: TRBV5-6; clone_size: NA; cdr3_length: 15; j_call: TRBJ1-2; cdr3_aa: CASSLAGGAGYGYTF; cdr3_nt: TGTGCCAGCAGCTTGGCGGGGGGGGCCGGCTATGGCTACACCTTC
d_call: TRBD1; v_call: TRBV11-2; clone_size: NA; cdr3_length: 16; j_call: TRBJ2-7; cdr3_aa: CASSSIRGQNSYEQYF; cdr3_nt: TGTGCCAGCAGCTCCATCCGGGGACAGAACTCCTACGAGCAGTACTTC
d_call: TRBD2; v_call: TRBV5-1; clone_size: NA; cdr3_length: 15; j_call: TRBJ2-2; cdr3_aa: CASSLAGVNTGELFF; cdr3_nt: TGCGCCAGCAGCCTAGCGGGAGTTAACACCGGGGAGCTGTTTTTT
d_call: NA; v_call: TRBV5-1; clone_size: NA; cdr3_length: 15; j_call: TRBJ2-7; cdr3_aa: CASSLVLQGSNEQYF; cdr3_nt: TGCGCCAGCAGCTTGGTTTTACAGGGTTCAAACGAGCAGTACTTC
d_call: NA; v_call: TRBV16; clone_size: NA; cdr3_length: 15; j_call: TRBJ2-7; cdr3_aa: CASSQSASLSLEQYF; cdr3_nt: TGTGCCAGCAGCCAATCGGCCAGCCTTTCGCTCGAGCAGTACTTC
d_call: TRBD2; v_call: TRBV9; clone_size: NA; cdr3_length: 15; j_call: TRBJ2-3; cdr3_aa: CASSVSGTSSDTQYF; cdr3_nt: TGTGCCAGCAGCGTCTCCGGGACTAGTTCAGATACGCAGTATTTT
d_call: NA; v_call: TRBV5-4; clone_size: NA; cdr3_length: 15; j_call: TRBJ1-3; cdr3_aa: CASSSEGQAGNTIYF; cdr3_nt: TGTGCCAGCAGCTCAGAGGGTCAGGCTGGAAACACCATATATTTT
d_call: TRBD1; v_call: TRBV4-3; clone_size: NA; cdr3_length: 16; j_call: TRBJ2-7; cdr3_aa: CASSRFRDRGPYEQYF; cdr3_nt: TGCGCCAGCAGCCGATTCCGGGACAGGGGGCCCTACGAGCAGTACTTC
d_call: NA; v_call: TRBV3-1/TRBV3-2; clone_size: NA; cdr3_length: 13; j_call: TRBJ2-1; cdr3_aa: CASSQDPGTEQFF; cdr3_nt: TGTGCCAGCAGCCAAGACCCGGGCACGGAGCAGTTCTTC
d_call: NA; v_call: TRBV9; clone_size: NA; cdr3_length: 13; j_call: TRBJ1-1; cdr3_aa: CASSFNRPREAFF; cdr3_nt: TGTGCCAGCAGCTTCAATCGACCGCGCGAGGCTTTCTTT
d_call: NA; v_call: TRBV11-2; clone_size: NA; cdr3_length: 18; j_call: TRBJ2-3; cdr3_aa: CASSQASVYGIFSDTQYF; cdr3_nt: TGTGCCAGCAGCCAAGCCTCGGTTTACGGGATCTTCTCCGATACGCAGTATTTT
d_call: NA; v_call: TRBV19; clone_size: NA; cdr3_length: 16; j_call: TRBJ2-5; cdr3_aa: CASSIGTVERQETQYF; cdr3_nt: TGTGCCAGTAGTATAGGGACCGTCGAAAGGCAAGAGACCCAGTACTTC
d_call: NA; v_call: TRBV7-9; clone_size: NA; cdr3_length: 13; j_call: TRBJ1-6; cdr3_aa: CASSKGGNSPLHF; cdr3_nt: TGTGCCAGCAGCAAAGGGGGGAATTCACCCCTCCACTTT
d_call: TRBD2; v_call: TRBV27; clone_size: NA; cdr3_length: 15; j_call: TRBJ2-1; cdr3_aa: CASSFLREGSNEQFF; cdr3_nt: TGTGCCAGCAGTTTTTTGCGGGAGGGGAGCAATGAGCAGTTCTTC
d_call: NA; v_call: TRBV18; clone_size: NA; cdr3_length: 15; j_call: TRBJ1-1; cdr3_aa: CASSPTVVTLNEAFF; cdr3_nt: TGTGCCAGCTCACCCACAGTGGTAACCCTCAATGAAGCTTTCTTT
d_call: TRBD2; v_call: TRBV2; clone_size: NA; cdr3_length: 11; j_call: TRBJ2-3; cdr3_aa: CASSRGGTQYF; cdr3_nt: TGTGCCAGCAGCCGGGGGGGGACGCAGTATTTT
d_call: TRBD1; v_call: TRBV28; clone_size: NA; cdr3_length: 14; j_call: TRBJ2-3; cdr3_aa: CASSHDRGTDTQYF; cdr3_nt: TGTGCCAGCAGCCATGACAGGGGTACAGATACGCAGTATTTT
d_call: NA; v_call: TRBV18; clone_size: NA; cdr3_length: 14; j_call: TRBJ1-4; cdr3_aa: CASSPTTDNEKLFF; cdr3_nt: TGTGCCAGCTCACCAACAACAGACAATGAAAAACTGTTTTTT
d_call: TRBD2; v_call: TRBV5-6; clone_size: NA; cdr3_length: 17; j_call: TRBJ2-2; cdr3_aa: CASSLTSEDANTGELFF; cdr3_nt: TGTGCCAGCAGCTTAACTAGCGAAGACGCGAACACCGGGGAGCTGTTTTTT
d_call: TRBD1; v_call: TRBV19; clone_size: NA; cdr3_length: 14; j_call: TRBJ2-7; cdr3_aa: CASSAPGQTYEQYF; cdr3_nt: TGTGCCAGTAGTGCCCCGGGACAGACCTACGAGCAGTACTTC
d_call: TRBD2; v_call: TRBV5-4; clone_size: NA; cdr3_length: 14; j_call: TRBJ2-3; cdr3_aa: CAGALAGATDTQYF; cdr3_nt: TGTGCCGGAGCTCTAGCGGGAGCCACAGATACGCAGTATTTT
d_call: NA; v_call: TRBV7-9; clone_size: NA; cdr3_length: 16; j_call: TRBJ2-1; cdr3_aa: CASSPFGGDAYNEQFF; cdr3_nt: TGTGCCAGCAGCCCCTTTGGCGGGGATGCGTACAATGAGCAGTTCTTC
d_call: TRBD2; v_call: TRBV7-3; clone_size: NA; cdr3_length: 18; j_call: TRBJ2-1; cdr3_aa: CASSSFPIGTSGINEQFF; cdr3_nt: TGTGCCAGCAGTAGCTTCCCAATCGGGACTAGCGGGATTAATGAGCAGTTCTTC
d_call: NA; v_call: TRBV6-2/TRBV6-3; clone_size: few; cdr3_length: 19; j_call: TRBJ1-5; cdr3_aa: CASSYSNPGGGGSNQPQHF; cdr3_nt: TGTGCCAGCAGTTACTCGAACCCCGGGGGCGGGGGGAGCAATCAGCCCCAGCATTTT
d_call: NA; v_call: TRBV12-3/TRBV12-4; clone_size: few; cdr3_length: 12; j_call: TRBJ1-1; cdr3_aa: CASSYVGGRPFF; cdr3_nt: TGTGCCAGCAGTTACGTAGGGGGGAGGCCTTTCTTT
d_call: NA; v_call: TRBV19; clone_size: NA; cdr3_length: 17; j_call: TRBJ1-3; cdr3_aa: CASSPWGLWSEGNTIYF; cdr3_nt: TGTGCCAGTAGTCCCTGGGGACTGTGGTCCGAAGGAAACACCATATATTTT
d_call: NA; v_call: TRBV13; clone_size: few; cdr3_length: 13; j_call: TRBJ1-2; cdr3_aa: CASSTLDGYGYTF; cdr3_nt: TGTGCCAGCAGCACCCTGGACGGCTATGGCTACACCTTC
d_call: NA; v_call: TRBV7-8; clone_size: NA; cdr3_length: 18; j_call: TRBJ2-7; cdr3_aa: CASSLPSGDMEYSDEQYF; cdr3_nt: TGTGCCAGCAGCCTACCCTCGGGGGACATGGAGTATTCGGACGAGCAGTACTTC
d_call: NA; v_call: TRBV9; clone_size: once; cdr3_length: 12; j_call: TRBJ2-7; cdr3_aa: CASSPRDYEQYF; cdr3_nt: TGTGCCAGCAGCCCACGGGACTACGAGCAGTACTTC
d_call: TRBD2; v_call: TRBV19; clone_size: NA; cdr3_length: 16; j_call: TRBJ2-1; cdr3_aa: CASSIVGLAGPNEQFF; cdr3_nt: TGTGCCAGTAGTATAGTAGGACTAGCGGGGCCTAATGAGCAGTTCTTC
d_call: NA; v_call: TRBV15; clone_size: NA; cdr3_length: 12; j_call: TRBJ1-5; cdr3_aa: CATSIGYQPQHF; cdr3_nt: TGTGCCACCAGCATCGGATATCAGCCCCAGCATTTT
d_call: TRBD2; v_call: TRBV9; clone_size: NA; cdr3_length: 16; j_call: TRBJ2-7; cdr3_aa: CASSTAGGLAGDEQYF; cdr3_nt: TGTGCCAGCAGCACGGCTGGGGGACTAGCGGGAGACGAGCAGTACTTC
d_call: NA; v_call: TRBV7-3; clone_size: once; cdr3_length: 13; j_call: TRBJ1-1; cdr3_aa: CASSFKQGTEAFF; cdr3_nt: TGTGCCAGCAGCTTTAAACAGGGCACTGAAGCTTTCTTT
d_call: NA; v_call: TRBV6-5; clone_size: NA; cdr3_length: 14; j_call: TRBJ2-1; cdr3_aa: CASSYSNVKNEQFF; cdr3_nt: TGTGCCAGCAGTTACTCGAACGTTAAAAATGAGCAGTTCTTC